This TCR beta chain comes out of a study of CD8 T cells in Susac syndrome. Random hexamers were used to reverse transcribe an amount of roughly 0.5 to 1 ug RNA. The TCR beta CDR3 was amplified by immunoSEQ multiplex PCR across 54 Vbeta, 13 Jbeta. TCRdb re-called the immunoSEQ multiplex PCR reads through MiXCR, storing one row per CDR3 protein. This table has about 170,000 distinct CDR3 sequences, approximately 93% appearing once. In the case of this clonotype: Its target is unknown.

General study points: The study conceded that relatively few individuals underwent its TCR sequencing and HLA analysis.

The multiple sclerosis controls were treatment-naive patients affected by stable or active relapsing-remitting disease. With 0 bases removed from V and 0 bases from J, the gap between germline ends came to 3 bases. The germline CDR1 and CDR2 sequences are GTSNPN and SVGIG (reference sequence). This CDR3 has 13 amino acids. This sequence was found in a human donor with multiple sclerosis. This chain joins TRBV30 and TRBJ1-3, with D unclear. Specimen: CD4+ T cells from PBMCs. The CDR3 here is CAWSVLSGNTIYF. The CDR3 nucleotides are TGTGCCTGGAGTGTACTCTCTGGAAACACCATATATTTT.